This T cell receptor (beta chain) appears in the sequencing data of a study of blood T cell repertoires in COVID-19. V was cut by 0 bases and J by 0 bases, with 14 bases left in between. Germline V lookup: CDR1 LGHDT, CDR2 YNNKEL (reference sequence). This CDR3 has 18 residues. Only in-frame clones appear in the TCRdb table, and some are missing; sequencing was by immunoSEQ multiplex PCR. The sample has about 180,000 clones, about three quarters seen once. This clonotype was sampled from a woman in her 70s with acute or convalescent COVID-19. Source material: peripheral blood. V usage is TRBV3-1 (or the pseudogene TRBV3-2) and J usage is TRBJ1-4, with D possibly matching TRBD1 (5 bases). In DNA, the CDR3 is TGTGCCAGCAGCCAAGATTGGTACAGGCGTGCAACTAATGAAAAACTGTTTTTT. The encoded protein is CASSQDWYRRATNEKLFF.